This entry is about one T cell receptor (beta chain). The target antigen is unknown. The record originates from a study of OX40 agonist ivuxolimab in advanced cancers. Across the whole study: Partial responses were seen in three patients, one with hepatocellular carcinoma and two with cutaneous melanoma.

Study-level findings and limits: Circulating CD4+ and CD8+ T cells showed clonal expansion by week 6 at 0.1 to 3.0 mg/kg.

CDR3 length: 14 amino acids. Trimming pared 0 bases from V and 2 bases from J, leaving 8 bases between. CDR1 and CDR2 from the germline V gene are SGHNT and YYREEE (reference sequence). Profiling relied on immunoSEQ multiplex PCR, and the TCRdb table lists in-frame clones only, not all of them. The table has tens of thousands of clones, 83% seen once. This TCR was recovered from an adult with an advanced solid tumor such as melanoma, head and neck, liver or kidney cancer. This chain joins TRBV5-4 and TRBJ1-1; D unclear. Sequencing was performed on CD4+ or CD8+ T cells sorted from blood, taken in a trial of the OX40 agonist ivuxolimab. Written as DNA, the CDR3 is TGTGCCAGCAGCTTGGGGCAGAAAAACACTGAAGCTTTCTTT. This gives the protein CASSLGQKNTEAFF.